The present entry profiles one T cell receptor (beta chain) with its context. Its antigen is unidentified. This sample stems from a study of T cells in localized non-small cell lung cancer. Unmatched junction bases numbered 11, after V lost 7 bases and J lost 6 bases. Per the germline V gene, CDR1 is GTSNPN and CDR2 is SVGIG (reference sequence). The CDR3 has 14 amino acids. TCRdb keeps only in-frame clones here, not all; method: immunoSEQ multiplex PCR. The sample has about 79,000 clones, approximately 90% seen once. Study outcomes and limitations: Paired adjacent lung recovered a median around 59 of the top 100 tumor clones. Among blood samples, higher T cell density accompanied longer overall survival. Sequencing was restricted to one tumor region; therefore, heterogeneity remains possible. Uninvolved adjacent lung, not tumor, had the highest T cell clonality.

Sequenced here: peripheral blood, sampled before any cancer treatment. The clonotype originates from a woman aged 40 to 75 with stage I squamous cell lung carcinoma. V is TRBV30 and J is TRBJ1-2; the match to TRBD1 covers 10 bases. CDR3 sequence (DNA): TGTGCCTCACCTCGGACAGGGGGAATTGATGGCTACACCTTC. Its translation is CASPRTGGIDGYTF.